This TCR beta chain was captured in a study of PD-L1 blockade in urothelial cancer. Study details: Each patient had 0 to 3 earlier chemotherapy regimens. Analyses were performed on blood at 3 weeks after treatment start (the second dose) and at 6 weeks. Among blood samples, the median T cell count was 141,255.

Time point given: pretreatment peripheral blood. All patients handed over anywhere from 1 to 8 samples, pretreatment and on-treatment. V was pared by 6 bases and J by 6 bases, with 9 bases between. This CDR3 has 12 amino acids. Germline V gene data show CDR1 as SEHNR and CDR2 as FQNEAQ (reference sequence). The data were produced by immunoSEQ multiplex PCR, yet TCRdb's version contains in-frame clones alone and is incomplete. The table includes 45,000 to 70,000 clones, 85% to 90% detected once. The starting material was PBMCs, obtained around atezolizumab (anti-PD-L1) treatment. The receptor comes from a man aged 65 to 79 with urothelial cancer. The chain combines TRBV7-9 with TRBJ2-1; no clear D. This CDR3 reads CASSLVRNEQFF. CDR3 in DNA: TGTGCCAGCAGTCTAGTCCGCAATGAGCAGTTCTTC. Together with reference TRBV7-9 and TRBJ2-1, the CDR3 gives the full variable domain: DTGVSQNPRHKITKRGQNVTFRCDPISEHNRLYWYRQTLGQGPEFLTYFQNEAQLEKSRLLSDRFSAERPKGSFSTLEIQRTEQGDSAMYLCASSLVRNEQFFGPGTRLTVL.